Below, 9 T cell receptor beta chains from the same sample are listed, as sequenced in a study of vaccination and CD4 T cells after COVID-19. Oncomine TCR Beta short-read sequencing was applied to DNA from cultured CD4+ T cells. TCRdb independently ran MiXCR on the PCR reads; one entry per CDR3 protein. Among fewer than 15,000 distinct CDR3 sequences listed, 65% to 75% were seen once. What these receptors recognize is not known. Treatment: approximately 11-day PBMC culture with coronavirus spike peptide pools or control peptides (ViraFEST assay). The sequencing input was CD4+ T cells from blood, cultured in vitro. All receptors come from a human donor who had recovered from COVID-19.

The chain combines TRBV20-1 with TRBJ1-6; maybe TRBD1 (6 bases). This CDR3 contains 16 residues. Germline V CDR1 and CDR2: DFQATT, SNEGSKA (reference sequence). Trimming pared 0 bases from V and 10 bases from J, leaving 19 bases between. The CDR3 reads CSARDPSSRGRSPLHF. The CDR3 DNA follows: TGCAGTGCTAGAGATCCATCGTCCAGGGGTAGATCACCCCTCCACTTT.

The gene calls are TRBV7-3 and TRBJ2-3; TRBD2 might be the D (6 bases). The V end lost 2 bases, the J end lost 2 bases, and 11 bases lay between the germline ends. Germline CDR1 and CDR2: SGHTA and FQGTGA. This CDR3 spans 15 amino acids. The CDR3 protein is CASSLRGRSTDTQYF. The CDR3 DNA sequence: TGTGCCAGCAGCTTACGGGGGAGGTCCACAGATACGCAGTATTTT.

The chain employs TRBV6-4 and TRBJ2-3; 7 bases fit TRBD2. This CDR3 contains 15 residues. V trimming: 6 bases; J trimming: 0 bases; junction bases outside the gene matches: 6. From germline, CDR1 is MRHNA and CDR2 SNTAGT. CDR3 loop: CASSRIGGSTDTQYF. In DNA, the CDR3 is TGTGCCAGCAGCCGGATCGGGGGGAGCACAGATACGCAGTATTTT.

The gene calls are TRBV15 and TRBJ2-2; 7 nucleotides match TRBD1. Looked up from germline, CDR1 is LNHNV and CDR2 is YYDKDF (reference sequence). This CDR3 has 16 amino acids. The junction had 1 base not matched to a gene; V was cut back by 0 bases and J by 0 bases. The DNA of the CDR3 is TGTGCCACCAGCAGAGAAACAGGGGCGAACACCGGGGAGCTGTTTTTT. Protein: CATSRETGANTGELFF.

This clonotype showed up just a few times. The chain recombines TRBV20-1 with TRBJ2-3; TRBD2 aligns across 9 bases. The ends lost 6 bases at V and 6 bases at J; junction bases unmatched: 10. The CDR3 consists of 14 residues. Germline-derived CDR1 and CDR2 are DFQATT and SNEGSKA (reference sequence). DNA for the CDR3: TGCAGTGCCGCCAGCGGGGGGAAAGGCGATACGCAGTATTTT. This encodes CSAASGGKGDTQYF.

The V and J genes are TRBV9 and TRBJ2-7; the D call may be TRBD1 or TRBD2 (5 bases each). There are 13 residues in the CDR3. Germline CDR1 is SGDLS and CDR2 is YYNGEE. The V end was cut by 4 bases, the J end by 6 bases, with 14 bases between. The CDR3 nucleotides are TGTGCCAGCAGCCCCGGGACGAAAGGCGAGCAGTACTTC. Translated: CASSPGTKGEQYF.

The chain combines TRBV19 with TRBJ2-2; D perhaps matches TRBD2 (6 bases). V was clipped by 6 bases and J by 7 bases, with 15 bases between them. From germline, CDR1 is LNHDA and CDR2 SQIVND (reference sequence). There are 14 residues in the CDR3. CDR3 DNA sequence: TGTGCCAGTAGCGCGGGAATGAGGTACGGGGAGCTGTTTTTT. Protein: CASSAGMRYGELFF. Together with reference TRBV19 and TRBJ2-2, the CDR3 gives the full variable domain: DGGITQSPKYLFRKEGQNVTLSCEQNLNHDAMYWYRQDPGQGLRLIYYSQIVNDFQKGDIAEGYSVSREKKESFPLTVTSAQKNPTAFYLCASSAGMRYGELFFGEGSRLTVL.

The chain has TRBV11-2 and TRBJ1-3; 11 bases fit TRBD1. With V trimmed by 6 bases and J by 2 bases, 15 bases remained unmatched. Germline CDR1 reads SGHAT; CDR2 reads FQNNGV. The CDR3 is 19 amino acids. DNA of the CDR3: TGTGCCAGCAGTCCTCGAGACTGGACAGGGGGCTTGGCTGGAAACACCATATATTTT. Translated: CASSPRDWTGGLAGNTIYF.

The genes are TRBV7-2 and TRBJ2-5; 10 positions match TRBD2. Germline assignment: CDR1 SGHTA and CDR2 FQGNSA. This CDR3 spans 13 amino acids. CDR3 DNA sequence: TGTGCGACTGTAGCGGGAGGTGGGGAGACCCAGTACTTC. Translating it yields CATVAGGGETQYF.